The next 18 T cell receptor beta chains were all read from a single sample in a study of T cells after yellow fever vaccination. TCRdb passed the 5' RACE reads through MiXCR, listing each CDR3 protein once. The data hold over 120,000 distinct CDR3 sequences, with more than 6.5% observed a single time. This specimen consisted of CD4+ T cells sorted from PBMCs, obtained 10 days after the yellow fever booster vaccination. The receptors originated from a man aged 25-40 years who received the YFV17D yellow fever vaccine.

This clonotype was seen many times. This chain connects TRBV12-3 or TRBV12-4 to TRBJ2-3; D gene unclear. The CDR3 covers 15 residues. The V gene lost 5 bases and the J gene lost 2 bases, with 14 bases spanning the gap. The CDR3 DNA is TGTGCCAGCAGTGATAGGGCCTCCCACACAGATACGCAGTATTTT. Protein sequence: CASSDRASHTDTQYF.

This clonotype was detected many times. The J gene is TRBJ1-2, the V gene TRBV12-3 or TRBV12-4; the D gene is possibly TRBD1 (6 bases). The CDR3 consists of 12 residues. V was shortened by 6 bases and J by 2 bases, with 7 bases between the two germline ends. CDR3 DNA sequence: TGTGCCAGCAGGAGGGGGAACTATGGCTACACCTTC. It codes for CASRRGNYGYTF.

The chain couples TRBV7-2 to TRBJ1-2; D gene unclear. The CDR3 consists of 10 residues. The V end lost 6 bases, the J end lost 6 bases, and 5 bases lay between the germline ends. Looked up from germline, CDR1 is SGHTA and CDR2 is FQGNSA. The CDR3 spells CASSSDGYTF. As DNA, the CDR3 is TGTGCCAGCAGTTCAGATGGCTACACCTTC.

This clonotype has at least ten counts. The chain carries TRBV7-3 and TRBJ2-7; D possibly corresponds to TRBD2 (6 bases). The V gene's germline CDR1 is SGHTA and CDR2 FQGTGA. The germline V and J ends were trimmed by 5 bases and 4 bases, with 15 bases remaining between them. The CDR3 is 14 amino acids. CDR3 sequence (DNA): TGTGCCAGCAGCCCGCGGGACGGCGGATACGAGCAGTACTTC. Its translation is CASSPRDGGYEQYF.

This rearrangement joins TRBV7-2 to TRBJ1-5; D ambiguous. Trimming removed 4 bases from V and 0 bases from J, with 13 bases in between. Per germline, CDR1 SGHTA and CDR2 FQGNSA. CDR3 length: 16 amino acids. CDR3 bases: TGTGCCAGCAGCTATCAGCCGGCCGATAGCAATCAGCCCCAGCATTTT. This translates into CASSYQPADSNQPQHF. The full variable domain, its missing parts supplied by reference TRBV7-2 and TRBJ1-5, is GAGVSQSPSNKVTEKGKDVELRCDPISGHTALYWYRQSLGQGLEFLIYFQGNSAPDKSGLPSDRFSAERTGGSVSTLTIQRTQQEDSAVYLCASSYQPADSNQPQHFGDGTRLSIL.

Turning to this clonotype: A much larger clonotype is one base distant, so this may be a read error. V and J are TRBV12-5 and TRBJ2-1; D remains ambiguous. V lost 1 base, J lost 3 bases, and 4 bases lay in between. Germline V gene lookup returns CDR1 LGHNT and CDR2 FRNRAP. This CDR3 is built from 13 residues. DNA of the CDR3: TGTGCTAGTGGTTTGGACATCTACAATGAGCAGTTCTTC. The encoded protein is CASGLDIYNEQFF.

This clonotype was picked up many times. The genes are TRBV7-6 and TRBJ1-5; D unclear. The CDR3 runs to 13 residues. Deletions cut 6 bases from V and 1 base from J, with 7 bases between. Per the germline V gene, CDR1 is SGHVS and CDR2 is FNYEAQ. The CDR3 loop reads CASRQKSNQPQHF. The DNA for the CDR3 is TGTGCCAGCAGGCAGAAAAGCAATCAGCCCCAGCATTTT.

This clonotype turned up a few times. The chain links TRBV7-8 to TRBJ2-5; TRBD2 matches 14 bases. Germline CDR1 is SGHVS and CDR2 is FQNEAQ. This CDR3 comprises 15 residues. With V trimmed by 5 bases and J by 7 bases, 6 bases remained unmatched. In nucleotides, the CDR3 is TGTGCCAGCAGCAACGGACTAGCGGGAGGTGGGACCCAGTACTTC. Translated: CASSNGLAGGGTQYF.

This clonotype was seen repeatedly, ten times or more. The CDR3 here is CSVEKGVNYGYTF. In DNA, the CDR3 is TGCAGCGTTGAAAAAGGGGTAAACTATGGCTACACCTTC. This chain uses TRBV29-1 with TRBJ1-2, with a tentative D call TRBD1 (5 bases). The CDR3 loop spans 13 amino acids. CDR1 and CDR2 from the germline V gene are SQVTM and ANQGSEA. Trimming pared 2 bases from V and 2 bases from J, leaving 9 bases between.

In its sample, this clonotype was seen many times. The CDR3 sequence is CASSYGTGTAPHEQYF. The DNA for the CDR3 is TGTGCCAGCAGTTACGGGACAGGTACGGCGCCGCACGAGCAGTACTTC. The chain recombines TRBV6-2 or TRBV6-3 with TRBJ2-7; 8 positions agree with TRBD1. CDR3 length: 16 amino acids. The germline V gene encodes CDR1 MNHEY and CDR2 SVGEGT. V gave up 2 bases and J gave up 5 bases; unmatched junction bases: 11.

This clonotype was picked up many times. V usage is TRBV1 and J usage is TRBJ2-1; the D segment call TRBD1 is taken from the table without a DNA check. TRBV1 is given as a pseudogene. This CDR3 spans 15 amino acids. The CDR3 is CTSSLGDTSYNEQFF. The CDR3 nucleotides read TGCACCAGCAGCCTCGGGGACACTTCCTACAATGAGCAGTTCTTC.

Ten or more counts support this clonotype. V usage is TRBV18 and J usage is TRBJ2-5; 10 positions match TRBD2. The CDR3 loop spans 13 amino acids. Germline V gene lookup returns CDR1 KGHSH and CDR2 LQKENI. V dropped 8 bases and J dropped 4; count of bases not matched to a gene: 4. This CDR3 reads CASTGTSVETQYF. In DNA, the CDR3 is TGTGCCAGCACCGGGACTAGCGTAGAGACCCAGTACTTC.

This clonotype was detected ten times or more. The CDR3 loop reads CASSLLGWDGTQYF. The CDR3 DNA follows: TGTGCCAGCAGTTTACTGGGCTGGGACGGTACGCAGTATTTT. The rearrangement joins TRBV12-3 or TRBV12-4 to TRBJ2-3; D may match TRBD1 or TRBD2 (5 bases each). V was pared by 2 bases and J by 8 bases, with 14 bases between. This CDR3 region has 14 residues.

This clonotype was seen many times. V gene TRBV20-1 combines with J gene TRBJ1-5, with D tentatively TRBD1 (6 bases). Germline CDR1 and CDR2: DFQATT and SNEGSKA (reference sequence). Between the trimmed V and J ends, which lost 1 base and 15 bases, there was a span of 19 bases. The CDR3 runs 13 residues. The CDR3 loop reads CSARGRGGGSGHF. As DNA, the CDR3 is TGCAGTGCTAGAGGCCGGGGGGGCGGCTCGGGGCATTTT.

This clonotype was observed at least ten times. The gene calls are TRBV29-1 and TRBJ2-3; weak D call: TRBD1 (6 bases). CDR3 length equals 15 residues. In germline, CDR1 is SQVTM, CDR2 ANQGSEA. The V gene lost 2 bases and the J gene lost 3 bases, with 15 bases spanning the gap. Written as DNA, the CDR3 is TGCAGCGTTGAACCGGTCAGGGGATTAACAGATACGCAGTATTTT. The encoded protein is CSVEPVRGLTDTQYF.

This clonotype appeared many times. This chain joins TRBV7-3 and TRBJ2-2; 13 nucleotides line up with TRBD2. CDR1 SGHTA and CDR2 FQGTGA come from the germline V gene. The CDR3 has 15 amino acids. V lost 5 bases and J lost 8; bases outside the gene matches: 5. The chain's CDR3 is CASSQGLAGRGELFF. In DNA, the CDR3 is TGTGCCAGCAGCCAGGGACTAGCGGGAAGGGGGGAGCTGTTTTTT.

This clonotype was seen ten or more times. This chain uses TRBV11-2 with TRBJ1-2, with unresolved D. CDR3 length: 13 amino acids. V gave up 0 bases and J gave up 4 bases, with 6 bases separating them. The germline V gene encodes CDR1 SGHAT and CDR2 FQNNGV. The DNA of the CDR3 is TGTGCCAGCAGCTTAGAAAGGGTCTATGGCTACACCTTC. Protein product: CASSLERVYGYTF.

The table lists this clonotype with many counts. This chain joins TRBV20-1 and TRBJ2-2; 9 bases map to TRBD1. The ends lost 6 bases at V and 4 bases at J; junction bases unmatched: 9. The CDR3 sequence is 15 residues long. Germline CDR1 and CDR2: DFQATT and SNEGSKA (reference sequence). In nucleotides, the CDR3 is TGCAGTGCAAACTCCGGGACAGGGACCACCGGGGAGCTGTTTTTT. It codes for CSANSGTGTTGELFF.